One sample yielded the 3 T cell receptor beta chains listed below, sequenced in a study of neoadjuvant anti-PD-1 for oral cavity cancer. Data came from immunoSEQ multiplex PCR; TCRdb stores just in-frame clones and leaves some out. The sample holds about 81,000 clones; approximately 84% are singletons and the top ten take over 3%. The sample was PBMCs, taken before nivolumab (anti-PD-1) treatment. The receptor source for this set is a person between 40 and 80 years old with oral cavity squamous cell carcinoma.

This clone was counted a single time. The genes are TRBV27 and TRBJ1-4; D may be TRBD1 (5 bases). The CDR3 extends over 14 amino acids. Germline V gives CDR1 MNHEY, CDR2 SMNVEV (reference sequence). V was trimmed by 2 bases and J by 6 bases, leaving 10 bases between them. The CDR3 DNA follows: TGTGCCAGCAGTTTAATAGGGGCGGATGAAAAACTGTTTTTT. This gives the protein CASSLIGADEKLFF.

The V gene is TRBV5-5, the J gene TRBJ1-5; D call uncertain. Trimming left V 5 bases short and J 1 base short, with 13 bases between. CDR3 size: 15 residues. The germline CDR1 and CDR2 sequences are SGHKS and YYEKEE (reference sequence). In DNA, the CDR3 is TGTGCCAGCAGTCCATCGGTGCAGAGCAATCAGCCCCAGCATTTT. This translates into CASSPSVQSNQPQHF.

V gene TRBV5-1 combines with J gene TRBJ2-7; 7 nucleotides line up with TRBD2. The CDR3 has 15 amino acids. The V gene's germline CDR1 is SGHRS and CDR2 YFSETQ. Trimming cost V 2 bases and J 0 bases; bases outside gene matches: 5. CDR3 bases: TGCGCCAGCAGCTTAAGCGGGATACCCTCCTACGAGCAGTACTTC. Translated: CASSLSGIPSYEQYF. Full variable domain (remainder filled in from reference TRBV5-1 and TRBJ2-7): KAGVTQTPRYLIKTRGQQVTLSCSPISGHRSVSWYQQTPGQGLQFLFEYFSETQRNKGNFPGRFSGRQFSNSRSEMNVSTLELGDSALYLCASSLSGIPSYEQYFGPGTRLTVT.